This TCR beta chain stems from a study of blood T cell repertoires in COVID-19. Turning to the study itself: From the United States, Italy and Spain came samples of acute and convalescent COVID-19. T cells, B-cell-depleted T cells, or PBMCs provided the cDNA or gDNA that served as material.

Methods used by the authors: Amplification of reference gene primers provided the estimated nucleated cell counts. Some clones are missing from TCRdb's copy, which holds only in-frame ones; the method was immunoSEQ multiplex PCR. Clonal size and the V and J genes are those of that table, whereas D and trimming came from the DNA. This table holds 150,000 or so clones, just over 85% found once. The CDR3 has 17 residues. V was clipped by 1 base and J by 3 bases, with 18 bases between them. In this sample, this clone turned up a few times. The sequenced sample was peripheral blood. The source is a man between 60 and 75 years old with acute or convalescent COVID-19. The rearrangement links TRBV23-1 to TRBJ1-2; D is unclear. TRBV23-1 is an open reading frame, and its role is uncertain. The CDR3 loop is CASSQFAPRHSDYGYTF. CDR3 nucleotides: TGCGCCAGCAGTCAATTTGCCCCCCGGCACAGTGACTATGGCTACACCTTC.